Shown below are 21 T cell receptor beta chains from a single sample sequenced in a study of shared clonotypes between healthy human individuals. The assay was immunoSEQ multiplex PCR, and TCRdb's table has in-frame clones only and misses some. The data show about 2.3 million clones, more than 85% seen once. Sequenced input: naive CD4+ T cells from PBMCs. Sample subset: CD45RA+ positively selected. The receptor source for this set is a man aged 18 to 29 in good health. Some clones in this sample may be carry-over from other donors' samples.

This clone was seen just once. Other DNA sequences in this sample translate to the same CDR3. This chain joins TRBV6-5 and TRBJ2-1; 7 positions match TRBD1. V trimming: 6 bases; J trimming: 2 bases; junction bases outside the gene matches: 4. The CDR3 sequence is 14 residues long. Germline V gives CDR1 MNHEY, CDR2 SVGAGI. This CDR3 reads CASSHRGTYNEQFF. DNA of the CDR3: TGTGCCAGCAGCCACAGGGGAACCTACAATGAGCAGTTCTTC.

The V call is TRBV27, the J call TRBJ2-2; D tentatively reads TRBD1 or TRBD2 (5 bases each). The length of the CDR3 is 15 residues. Germline loops: CDR1 MNHEY, CDR2 SMNVEV (reference sequence). V lost 5 bases, J lost 5 bases, and 15 bases lay in between. The CDR3 region is CASSPRTGRTGELFF. CDR3 in DNA: TGTGCCAGCAGTCCGAGAACGGGGCGGACCGGGGAGCTGTTTTTT.

The chain couples TRBV5-1 to TRBJ1-3; D not certain. Germline lookup yields CDR1 SGHRS and CDR2 YFSETQ. There are 14 residues in the CDR3. Trimming left V 0 bases short and J 4 bases short, with 8 bases between. The CDR3 DNA reads TGCGCCAGCAGCTTGGTGGGTTTCGGAAACACCATATATTTT. The encoded protein is CASSLVGFGNTIYF.

With respect to this clone: At one end, the junction sequence differs from germline, possibly due to a read error. The J gene is TRBJ2-7, the V gene TRBV28; 10 bases align to TRBD2. Germline CDR1 and CDR2: MDHEN and SYDVKM. The CDR3 loop spans 14 amino acids. CDR3 protein: CAGSPSSGRYEQYF. The CDR3, as DNA: TGTGCCGGCAGTCCCTCTAGCGGGAGATACGAGCAGTACTTC. The whole variable domain, filled in from reference TRBV28 and TRBJ2-7, reads DVKVTQSSRYLVKRTGEKVFLECVQDMDHENMFWYRQDPGLGLRLIYFSYDVKMKEKGDIPEGYSVSREKKERFSLILESASTNQTSMYLCAGSPSSGRYEQYFGPGTRLTVT.

The chain carries TRBV7-3 and TRBJ2-7; the match to TRBD1 covers 8 bases. The CDR3 contains 15 residues. Losses at the gene ends were 5 bases for V and 6 bases for J; bases not matched to a gene: 12. CDR1 and CDR2 from the germline V gene are SGHTA and FQGTGA. CDR3: CASSPSGGRRGEQYF. The CDR3, as DNA: TGTGCCAGCAGCCCCTCAGGGGGCCGTCGAGGCGAGCAGTACTTC.

This clone was seen only once. This chain links TRBV4-2 with TRBJ1-2; a possible D gene is TRBD1 (5 bases). Between the trimmed V and J ends, which lost 0 bases and 2 bases, there was a span of 13 bases. The CDR3 length is 16 residues. Per germline, CDR1 LGHNA and CDR2 YNFKEQ. The CDR3 loop is CASSQDLGASNYGYTF. In nucleotides, the CDR3 is TGTGCCAGCAGCCAAGATCTAGGGGCGAGCAACTATGGCTACACCTTC.

This rearrangement joins TRBV9 to TRBJ1-3, with D maybe TRBD1 (6 bases). V was pared by 4 bases and J by 3 bases, with 14 bases between. The CDR3 consists of 15 residues. Germline CDR1 reads SGDLS; CDR2 reads YYNGEE. The CDR3 DNA reads TGTGCCAGCAGCCCACGATGGGGGCTTGGAAACACCATATATTTT. Protein sequence: CASSPRWGLGNTIYF.

This chain connects TRBV2 to TRBJ1-2; D remains ambiguous. V was shortened by 7 bases and J by 4 bases, with 13 bases between the two germline ends. The CDR3 runs 13 residues. The germline V gene encodes CDR1 SNHLY and CDR2 FYNNEI. The CDR3 DNA is TGTGCCAGCACCCAAGGCCCTTCCTATGGCTACACCTTC. Amino acids: CASTQGPSYGYTF.

The rearrangement links TRBV11-1 to TRBJ1-1; D is undetermined. The CDR3 contains 14 residues. V was pared by 5 bases and J by 2 bases, with 12 bases between. Germline-derived CDR1 and CDR2 are SGHAT and FQDESV (reference sequence). The chain's CDR3 is CASSHRLSNTEAFF. Here the CDR3 DNA reads TGTGCCAGCAGCCATAGATTATCAAACACTGAAGCTTTCTTT.

The chain carries TRBV28 and TRBJ2-7, with 7 bases that match TRBD1. With 5 bases clipped from V and 2 bases from J, the junction kept 12 bases outside the gene matches. The CDR3 length is 16 residues. Germline-derived CDR1 and CDR2 are MDHEN and SYDVKM. The chain's CDR3 is CASSPPTTGVTYEQYF. In DNA, the CDR3 is TGTGCCAGCAGTCCTCCCACCACAGGGGTCACCTACGAGCAGTACTTC.

A note on this clone: Germline is not matched at one junction end, which may reflect a read error. The chain recombines TRBV6-1 with TRBJ2-7; 7 bases map to TRBD1. The CDR3 totals 16 residues. CDR1 is MNHNS and CDR2 is SASEGT in the germline V gene. CDR3 DNA: TGTGCCAGCAGAGAAGCAGTAAGGGGGCGCGGTTACGAGCAGTACTTC. As protein: CASREAVRGRGYEQYF.

The chain uses TRBV15 and TRBJ2-7; no reliable D call. V shed 1 base and J shed 6 bases, with 7 bases lying between them. The CDR3 loop spans 12 amino acids. Germline V gene sequence: CDR1 LNHNV, CDR2 YYDKDF (reference sequence). In DNA, the CDR3 is TGTGCCACCAGCAGAGCATTGGGCGAGCAGTACTTC. Protein product: CATSRALGEQYF.

V gene TRBV10-3 combines with J gene TRBJ2-5; 10 bases are a match to TRBD1. Unmatched junction bases numbered 3, after V lost 9 bases and J lost 2 bases. In germline, CDR1 is ENHRY, CDR2 SYGVKD. The CDR3 is 13 amino acids. CDR3 sequence: CAMGQGKQETQYF. The CDR3 DNA is TGTGCCATGGGACAGGGGAAACAAGAGACCCAGTACTTC.

The chain employs TRBV14 and TRBJ2-7, with 9 bases fitting TRBD2. The CDR3 loop spans 16 amino acids. The germline V gene has CDR1 SGHDN and CDR2 FVKESK. Trimming cost V 3 bases and J 7 bases; bases outside gene matches: 13. DNA of the CDR3: TGTGCCAGCAGCCACAGGGTAACGGGACTAGCATCAGAGCAGTACTTC. Encoded protein: CASSHRVTGLASEQYF.

As for this clone: This same CDR3 is encoded by further DNA sequences in the sample. V gene TRBV18 combines with J gene TRBJ1-2, with D unclear. The CDR3 spans 14 residues. V was shortened by 0 bases and J by 4 bases, with 9 bases between the two germline ends. Germline CDR1 reads KGHSH; CDR2 reads LQKENI. CDR3 in DNA: TGTGCCAGCTCACCACCCACGGGCCTCTATGGCTACACCTTC. Its translation is CASSPPTGLYGYTF.

This rearrangement joins TRBV27 to TRBJ1-5; D may be TRBD1 (5 bases). The V end lost 8 bases, the J end lost 2 bases, and 16 bases lay between the germline ends. The CDR3 loop spans 15 amino acids. CDR1 is MNHEY, CDR2 SMNVEV, per germline (reference sequence). The CDR3 loop reads CASFARGHRNQPQHF. CDR3 nucleotides: TGTGCCAGCTTCGCCCGGGGCCACCGCAATCAGCCCCAGCATTTT.

This clone was seen a single time. The chain carries TRBV5-1 and TRBJ2-6, with 12 bases fitting TRBD1. CDR1 and CDR2 from the germline V gene are SGHRS and YFSETQ. There are 20 residues in the CDR3. The junction had 10 bases not matched to a gene; V was cut back by 3 bases and J by 0 bases. The CDR3 is CASSSRGTGGDSSGANVLTF. The CDR3 DNA sequence: TGCGCCAGCAGCTCAAGGGGGACAGGGGGCGATAGCTCTGGGGCCAACGTCCTGACTTTC.

The gene calls are TRBV5-1 and TRBJ2-7; 10 bases are a match to TRBD2. The CDR3 totals 15 residues. J was trimmed by 5 bases and V by 2 bases; bases with no gene match: 7. Germline V lookup: CDR1 SGHRS, CDR2 YFSETQ. CDR3: CASSLLAGPYNEQYF. The CDR3 DNA reads as TGCGCCAGCAGCTTACTAGCGGGACCCTACAACGAGCAGTACTTC.

V usage is TRBV28 and J usage is TRBJ1-5; 7 nucleotides align to TRBD1. V gave up 8 bases and J gave up 0 bases; unmatched junction bases: 13. The CDR3 extends over 17 amino acids. The germline V gene encodes CDR1 MDHEN and CDR2 SYDVKM. This CDR3 is CASSFGGQTYSNQPQHF. CDR3 bases: TGTGCCAGCTCTTTTGGGGGACAGACTTATAGCAATCAGCCCCAGCATTTT. Drawing the rest from reference TRBV28 and TRBJ1-5, the complete variable domain is DVKVTQSSRYLVKRTGEKVFLECVQDMDHENMFWYRQDPGLGLRLIYFSYDVKMKEKGDIPEGYSVSREKKERFSLILESASTNQTSMYLCASSFGGQTYSNQPQHFGDGTRLSIL.

This chain links TRBV9 with TRBJ2-5; TRBD2 agrees at 8 bases. Germline V gene data show CDR1 as SGDLS and CDR2 as YYNGEE. This CDR3 region has 17 residues. J gave up 5 bases and V 0 bases, and 12 bases lay outside the gene matches. The CDR3 bases are TGTGCCAGCAGCGTAGCTTCATTCGCGACTAGCGCGGAGACCCAGTACTTC. Translated: CASSVASFATSAETQYF.

The V and J genes are TRBV7-9 and TRBJ2-3, with 7 bases that match TRBD1. CDR1 and CDR2 from the germline V gene are SEHNR and FQNEAQ (reference sequence). The CDR3 runs 14 residues. With V trimmed by 5 bases and J by 1 base, 3 bases remained unmatched. CDR3 amino acids: CASSQDRRTDTQYF. CDR3 bases: TGTGCCAGCAGCCAGGACAGGCGCACAGATACGCAGTATTTT.